The 5 T cell receptor beta chains below come from one sample, sequenced in a study of tissue T cells after allogeneic stem cell transplantation. Method: immunoSEQ multiplex PCR; TCRdb's copy keeps in-frame clones and lacks some. The sample has around 28,000 clones, 85% seen once. This material consisted of blood, taken before transplantation. Source of these receptors: a woman aged 18 to 55 who later had graft-versus-host disease after an allogeneic stem cell transplant.

The rearrangement joins TRBV19 to TRBJ2-3; 7 bases are a match to TRBD2. CDR1 and CDR2 (germline): LNHDA, SQIVND (reference sequence). V was clipped by 2 bases and J by 8 bases; unmatched bases: 1. The CDR3 has 12 residues. CDR3 in amino acids: CASSITGGTQYF. The CDR3 region has the DNA TGTGCCAGTAGTATAACGGGAGGTACGCAGTATTTT.

The chain carries TRBV5-6 and TRBJ1-1; no clear D gene. V was pared by 7 bases and J by 2 bases, with 15 bases between. CDR3 length equals 14 residues. Germline lookup yields CDR1 SGHDT and CDR2 YYEEEE. This CDR3 reads CASSPWAQNTEAFF. CDR3 bases: TGTGCCAGCTCTCCATGGGCCCAAAACACTGAAGCTTTCTTT. Based on the CDR3 plus reference TRBV5-6 and TRBJ1-1, the full variable domain is DAGVTQSPTHLIKTRGQQVTLRCSPKSGHDTVSWYQQALGQGPQFIFQYYEEEERQRGNFPDRFSGHQFPNYSSELNVNALLLGDSALYLCASSPWAQNTEAFFGQGTRLTVV.

The chain uses TRBV3-1 (or the pseudogene TRBV3-2) and TRBJ2-1; no reliable D call. CDR1 is LGHDT, CDR2 YNNKEL, per germline (reference sequence). V was trimmed by 0 bases and J by 12 bases, leaving 15 bases between them. CDR3 size: 14 residues. The CDR3 is CASSQDRQRLMQFF. The CDR3 coding sequence is TGTGCCAGCAGCCAAGATAGGCAAAGACTGATGCAGTTCTTC.

In its sample, this clone was seen once. The chain joins TRBV5-8 to TRBJ2-3; 9 bases line up with TRBD2. The CDR3 covers 16 residues. The junction had 9 bases not matched to a gene; V was cut back by 2 bases and J by 5 bases. Germline-derived CDR1 and CDR2 are SGHTS and YDEGEE. Written as DNA, the CDR3 is TGTGCCAGCAGCTTACGCGGGAGGGCCAGAAGAGATACGCAGTATTTT. It specifies CASSLRGRARRDTQYF.

The V call is TRBV10-2, the J call TRBJ2-1; 8 nucleotides agree with TRBD1. In germline, CDR1 is WSHSY, CDR2 SAAADI. V dropped 9 bases and J dropped 8; count of bases not matched to a gene: 3. The CDR3 has 11 residues. Here the CDR3 DNA reads TGCGCCAGTCAGGGGGCCGATGAGCAGTTCTTC. Amino acid sequence: CASQGADEQFF.